This TCR beta chain originates from a study of T cell repertoires in cytomegalovirus infection. Overall study context: Public TCR beta signature analysis indicated the presence of both CMV infection and matching HLA type.

TCRdb itself ran the reads through MiXCR, one entry per CDR3 protein. This table has approximately 770,000 distinct CDR3 sequences, roughly 28% appearing once. This clonotype was counted between two and nine times. Antigen unknown. CDR3 length: 12 amino acids. V lost 4 bases, J lost 13 bases, and 15 bases lay in between. Germline CDR1 and CDR2: SGHNT and YYREEE (reference sequence). Findings of the study overall: Dominating the ex vivo response were TCR beta clonotypes that were CMV-specific and HLA-C-restricted. Summed frequency of public TCR beta families distinguished CMV carriers with the relevant HLA.

The rearrangement joins TRBV5-4 to TRBJ2-1; the D is unclear. The sequence was collected from a human donor in good health (CMV status not recorded). Some clones in this sample may be carry-over from other donors' samples. The sequenced sample was cultured CD8+ T cells from PBMCs, obtained from culture after CMV antigen stimulation. CDR3 coding DNA: TGTGCCAGCAGCCCCTTGACCGGACGACAGTTCTTC. This codes for CASSPLTGRQFF.